A single TCR beta chain is shown here with its context. Its specificity is not known. Assay: immunoSEQ multiplex PCR; the TCRdb copy retains only in-frame clones and omits some. The table lists about 30,000 clones, approximately 80% of them singletons. The sample is drawn from a study of PD-L1 blockade in urothelial cancer. Study details: Atezolizumab, begun by patients in about 2014, was given at 1,200 mg intravenously every 3 weeks. Twenty-five of the 29 patients were men with bladder-origin urothelial cancer. Blood was subjected to analysis at 3 weeks (second dose) and 6 weeks following treatment start.

Study-wide results and limits: By 3 weeks, tumor-associated blood clones had expanded more in durable-benefit patients.

Time point noted: pretreatment peripheral blood. The clonotype was recovered from a man in his fifties or sixties with urothelial cancer. The sample consisted of PBMCs, taken around atezolizumab (anti-PD-L1) treatment.

The CDR3 region has the DNA TGTGCCAGCAGCTTAGGGTCGACTAGCGGGAACACAGATACGCAGTATTTT. Translation gives CASSLGSTSGNTDTQYF. This sequence joins TRBV5-4 and TRBJ2-3; 11 bases are a match to TRBD2. V lost 2 bases, J lost 2 bases, and 7 bases stayed unmatched. This CDR3 region has 17 residues. Germline lookup yields CDR1 SGHNT and CDR2 YYREEE (reference sequence). Together with reference TRBV5-4 and TRBJ2-3, the CDR3 gives the full variable domain: ETGVTQSPTHLIKTRGQQVTLRCSSQSGHNTVSWYQQALGQGPQFIFQYYREEENGRGNFPPRFSGLQFPNYSSELNVNALELDDSALYLCASSLGSTSGNTDTQYFGPGTRLTVL.